Presented here are 8 T cell receptor beta chains from one specimen sequenced in a study of identical twins. TCRdb re-called the 5' RACE reads through MiXCR, storing one row per CDR3 protein. The table shows about 190,000 distinct CDR3 sequences, with about 15% occurring only once. A further study also used this sample, focusing on T cells expressing NK-cell markers.

The source material was CD8+ T cells sorted from blood. These receptor sequences come from a young woman in good health.

This chain joins TRBV7-8 and TRBJ2-4, with 8 bases matching TRBD2. CDR1 is SGHVS and CDR2 is FQNEAQ in the germline V gene. The V and J ends lost 5 bases and 0 bases, in that order; junction bases with no gene match: 6. The CDR3 spans 16 residues. For the CDR3, the DNA is TGTGCCAGCAGCCCCGGGACTAGTCAAGCCAAAAACATTCAGTACTTC. Protein: CASSPGTSQAKNIQYF.

This clonotype was found a few times. The chain carries TRBV4-3 and TRBJ2-2; TRBD1 aligns across 9 bases. Germline V gene lookup returns CDR1 LGHNA and CDR2 YSLEER. The J segment lost 6 bases and the V segment lost 5 bases, leaving 4 bases of the junction unmatched. This CDR3 comprises 14 residues. The CDR3 loop reads CASSAGQGAGELFF. In DNA, the CDR3 is TGCGCCAGCAGCGCGGGACAGGGTGCCGGGGAGCTGTTTTTT.

The chain links TRBV6-5 to TRBJ2-1; 14 bases fit TRBD2. J gave up 6 bases and V 2 bases, and 0 bases lay outside the gene matches. Germline CDR1 reads MNHEY; CDR2 reads SVGAGI. CDR3 size: 15 residues. CDR3 DNA sequence: TGTGCCAGCAGTTACGGGACTAGCGGGAGCAATGAGCAGTTCTTC. It is translated as CASSYGTSGSNEQFF.

The V call is TRBV9, the J call TRBJ1-2; 7 bases match TRBD1. The CDR3 extends over 15 amino acids. CDR1 is SGDLS and CDR2 is YYNGEE in the germline V gene. V dropped 0 bases and J dropped 6; count of bases not matched to a gene: 8. This chain's CDR3 is CASSVATDRYHGYTF. CDR3 sequence (DNA): TGTGCCAGCAGCGTAGCCACGGACAGGTATCATGGCTACACCTTC.

The chain joins TRBV20-1 to TRBJ2-7; D not resolved. V was pared by 3 bases and J by 2 bases, with 8 bases between. CDR1 and CDR2 (germline): DFQATT, SNEGSKA (reference sequence). The length of the CDR3 is 12 residues. CDR3 residues: CSARVSAYEQYF. The CDR3 nucleotides read TGCAGTGCTAGGGTCAGTGCCTACGAGCAGTACTTC.

This clonotype was seen a few times. The V call is TRBV5-1, the J call TRBJ1-1; 7 bases align to TRBD1. Trimming took 4 bases from V and 5 from J; bases not matched to a gene: 8. Germline CDR1 SGHRS, CDR2 YFSETQ. This CDR3 has 14 amino acids. The DNA of the CDR3 is TGCGCCAGCAGCAGCCCTCTGGACAGGACTGAAGCTTTCTTT. This sequence encodes CASSSPLDRTEAFF.

This clonotype was observed a few times. The chain joins TRBV9 to TRBJ1-2, with 8 bases lining up with TRBD1. CDR3 length: 15 residues. The trim removed 3 bases at V and 6 bases at J, leaving 10 bases unmatched. Germline V gives CDR1 SGDLS, CDR2 YYNGEE. DNA for the CDR3: TGTGCCAGCAGCGCAGGCAGGGGGCAGGCGAATGGCTACACCTTC. It codes for CASSAGRGQANGYTF. Complete variable domain (other parts from reference TRBV9 and TRBJ1-2): DSGVTQTPKHLITATGQRVTLRCSPRSGDLSVYWYQQSLDQGLQFLIQYYNGEERAKGNILERFSAQQFPDLHSELNLSSLELGDSALYFCASSAGRGQANGYTFGSGTRLTVV.

This clonotype appeared once. The chain employs TRBV6-5 and TRBJ2-1; D is perhaps TRBD2 (5 bases). The CDR3 spans 15 residues. CDR1 and CDR2 (germline): MNHEY, SVGAGI. Trimming took off 2 bases at V and 6 bases at J, with 14 bases between the two ends. CDR3 DNA: TGTGCCAGCAGTTACAGGACTCGCTATTTCAATGAGCAGTTCTTC. It yields the protein CASSYRTRYFNEQFF.